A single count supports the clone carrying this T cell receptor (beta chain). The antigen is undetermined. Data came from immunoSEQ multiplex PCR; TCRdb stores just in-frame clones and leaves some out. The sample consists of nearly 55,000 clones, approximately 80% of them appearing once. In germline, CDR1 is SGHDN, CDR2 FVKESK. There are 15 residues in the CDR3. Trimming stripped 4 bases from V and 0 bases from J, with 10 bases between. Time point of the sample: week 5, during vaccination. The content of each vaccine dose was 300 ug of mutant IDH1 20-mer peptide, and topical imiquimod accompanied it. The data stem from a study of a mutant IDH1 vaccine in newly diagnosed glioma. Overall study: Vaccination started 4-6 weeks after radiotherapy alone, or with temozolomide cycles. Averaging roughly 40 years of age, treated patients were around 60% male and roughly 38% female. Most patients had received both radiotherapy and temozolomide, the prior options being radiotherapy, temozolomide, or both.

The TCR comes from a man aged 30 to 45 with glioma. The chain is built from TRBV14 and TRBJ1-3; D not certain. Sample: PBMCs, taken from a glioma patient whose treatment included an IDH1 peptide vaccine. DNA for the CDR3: TGTGCCAGCAGCCGAAGCCATAGCTCTGGAAACACCATATATTTT. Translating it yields CASSRSHSSGNTIYF.